This T cell receptor (beta chain) was documented in a study of control samples from healthy donors and cancer patients. Comments on this clone: This specimen includes other DNA sequences encoding the same CDR3.

The table came from immunoSEQ multiplex PCR; TCRdb's copy has only in-frame clones and leaves some out. The sample holds 400,000 to 450,000 clones; 75% to 95% are singletons and the top ten take approximately 6.3%. This CDR3 is 13 amino acids long. Germline assignment: CDR1 SGDLS and CDR2 YYNGEE. Trimming removed 3 bases from V and 1 base from J; junction bases left unmatched: 0. The V gene is TRBV9, the J gene TRBJ1-1; the match to TRBD1 covers 7 bases. Sequences were obtained from PBMCs. The receptor's source is a middle-aged man with head and neck cancer. CDR3 nucleotides: TGTGCCAGCAGCGGACAGGGGAACACTGAAGCTTTCTTT. It translates to CASSGQGNTEAFF.